This note documents a single T cell receptor (beta chain) sequence. Trimming stripped 5 bases from V and 4 bases from J, with 11 bases between. Germline V CDR1 and CDR2: MNHNY, SVGAGI (reference sequence). This CDR3 region has 13 residues. This table comes from immunoSEQ multiplex PCR, and its TCRdb copy is limited to in-frame clones, with some not included. The sample has 120,000 to 150,000 clones; roughly nine tenths are singletons. The data are from a study of control samples from healthy donors and cancer patients. The sequenced sample was blood. The sequence was obtained from a man between 18 and 29 years old in good health. This sequence joins TRBV6-6 and TRBJ1-1, with D uncertain. The CDR3, as DNA: TGTGCCAGCAGTCCACCCGAAAGCACTGAAGCTTTCTTT. It encodes CASSPPESTEAFF.